This TCR beta chain was sequenced during a study of regulatory T cells in long-lasting Graves disease. Time point given: newly diagnosed GD, antithyroid drugs for less than 3 months. The TCR library was made from RNA extracted from PBMCs. The CDR3 extends over 14 amino acids. With 5 bases clipped from V and 8 bases from J, the junction kept 6 bases outside the gene matches. Library construction for TCR beta used iRepertoire HTBI primers and Arm-PCR of CDR3 regions. TCRdb passed the multiplex PCR reads through MiXCR, listing each CDR3 protein once. This repertoire shows roughly 420,000 distinct CDR3 sequences, approximately 14% found once; its top ten account for approximately 17%. The data also belong to a second study, concerning T cells in Graves' hyperthyroidism and ophthalmopathy.

This chain connects TRBV12-3 or TRBV12-4 to TRBJ1-6, with TRBD1 matching over 7 bases. The material sequenced was peripheral blood mononuclear cells (PBMCs), taken at new diagnosis, from a patient treated with antithyroid drugs. This clonotype was obtained from a woman aged 45-60 years with Graves disease. CDR3 residues: CASSKQGWDSPLHF. The CDR3 DNA reads TGTGCCAGCAGTAAACAGGGGTGGGATTCACCCCTCCACTTT.